This TCR beta chain was retrieved from a study of cytomegalovirus exposure and HLA in healthy donors. Study-level background: Clustering assigned about 80% of the approximately 430 genotyped donors to the Caucasian-associated ancestry cluster. The study, taken as a whole, reports: A link between a missense DCLRE1C variant and TCR beta V- and J-gene trimming emerged from a later analysis. Follow-up analysis seemed to connect common viral pathogens with several of the most significant clusters identified.

Both 60 Vbeta primers and 13 Jbeta primers went into the PCR. Generated by immunoSEQ multiplex PCR, the TCRdb table keeps only in-frame clones and is missing some. The table lists about 160,000 clones, approximately 70% of them singletons. A few counts support this clone. Its matching antigen is unknown. This CDR3 has 13 amino acids. Germline V gene data show CDR1 as KGHSY and CDR2 as FQNENV. V was clipped by 4 bases and J by 7 bases, with 8 bases between them. This clonotype was obtained from a man aged 35-49 years in good health and CMV-seropositive. V usage is TRBV16 and J usage is TRBJ1-6; possible D gene TRBD1, 6 bases. The sequenced sample was PBMCs. The CDR3 here is CASSPGANSPLHF. Written as DNA, the CDR3 is TGTGCCAGCAGCCCAGGGGCCAATTCACCCCTCCACTTT.